Below are 23 T cell receptor beta chains sequenced from a single sample in a study of T-cell memory formation after mild COVID-19. TCRdb re-called the 5' RACE reads with MiXCR, one entry per CDR3 protein. The sample lists about 130,000 distinct CDR3 sequences; 20% to 25% were seen once. Sequenced sample: PBMCs or a T cell subset sorted from them (not recorded which). The receptors derive from an adult woman who had mild COVID-19 (a few samples of this study predate the infection). Cell type and time point are not known.

This clonotype was picked up a small number of times. The chain employs TRBV5-1 and TRBJ2-7; weak D call: TRBD1 (6 bases). Trimming left V 0 bases short and J 7 bases short, with 14 bases between. CDR3 length: 14 residues. CDR1 SGHRS and CDR2 YFSETQ come from the germline V gene. CDR3 bases: TGCGCCAGCAGCTTGGCACAGGGCAGTGGTGAGCAGTACTTC. It yields the protein CASSLAQGSGEQYF.

A few counts support this clonotype. The gene calls are TRBV6-6 and TRBJ2-5; 15 bases are shared with TRBD2. V lost 2 bases to trimming and J lost 2 bases; unmatched junction nucleotides: 18. CDR1 is MNHNY, CDR2 SVGAGI, per germline (reference sequence). The CDR3 loop spans 22 amino acids. The CDR3 coding sequence is TGTGCCAGCAGTTACAATGGACTAGCGGGAGGGCCGTCATCGAATGTTCAAGAGACCCAGTACTTC. Its protein product is CASSYNGLAGGPSSNVQETQYF.

The chain carries TRBV14 and TRBJ2-7; a weak D match, TRBD2 (5 bases). The V end lost 2 bases, the J end lost 5 bases, and 13 bases lay between the germline ends. The CDR3 is made up of 14 amino acids. The germline V gene encodes CDR1 SGHDN and CDR2 FVKESK. This chain's CDR3 is CASSQLASDDEQYF. CDR3 nucleotide sequence: TGTGCCAGCAGCCAACTAGCCTCGGACGACGAGCAGTACTTC.

A single count supports this clonotype. V usage is TRBV6-2 or TRBV6-3 and J usage is TRBJ2-7; maybe TRBD1 (5 bases). The ends were cut back, 0 bases at V and 7 bases at J, with 10 bases in the middle. There are 13 residues in the CDR3. Germline loops: CDR1 MNHEY, CDR2 SVGEGT. The chain's CDR3 is CASSYSPRTEQYF. The DNA for the CDR3 is TGTGCCAGCAGTTACTCACCACGGACAGAGCAGTACTTC.

The V gene is TRBV9, the J gene TRBJ2-1; D may be TRBD1 (6 bases). The CDR3 contains 16 residues. Germline CDR1 reads SGDLS; CDR2 reads YYNGEE. V was trimmed by 2 bases and J by 7 bases, leaving 19 bases between them. The CDR3 loop reads CASSVTQGPVENEQFF. For the CDR3, the DNA is TGTGCCAGCAGCGTGACACAGGGTCCTGTCGAGAATGAGCAGTTCTTC.

This clonotype came up a few times. The chain carries TRBV5-6 and TRBJ2-1; weak D call: TRBD2 (5 bases). The V gene lost 1 base and the J gene lost 8 bases, with 16 bases spanning the gap. The CDR3 loop spans 15 amino acids. CDR1 SGHDT and CDR2 YYEEEE come from the germline V gene. For the CDR3, the DNA is TGTGCCAGCAGCTTGAGCATATCTGGGAGCGATGAGCAGTTCTTC. This encodes CASSLSISGSDEQFF.

V and J are TRBV6-5 and TRBJ2-6; 9 bases fit TRBD1. V lost 2 bases, J lost 4 bases, and 12 bases stayed unmatched. This CDR3 is built from 19 residues. Per germline, CDR1 MNHEY and CDR2 SVGAGI. CDR3 in DNA: TGTGCCAGCAGTTACGCGCGACAGGGGGGCCGAGGAGGGGCCAACGTCCTGACTTTC. Residues: CASSYARQGGRGGANVLTF.

A few counts support this clonotype. The chain has TRBV29-1 and TRBJ2-2; D is uncertain. This CDR3 is 14 amino acids long. V was pared by 4 bases and J by 1 base, with 10 bases between. Per germline, CDR1 SQVTM and CDR2 ANQGSEA. This CDR3 is CSVVGDVNTGELFF. CDR3 nucleotides: TGCAGCGTTGTTGGAGATGTGAACACCGGGGAGCTGTTTTTT.

This clonotype was seen a few times. V gene TRBV7-9 combines with J gene TRBJ1-6; 9 bases are shared with TRBD1. V gave up 5 bases and J gave up 6 bases; unmatched junction bases: 2. The germline V gene has CDR1 SEHNR and CDR2 FQNEAQ (reference sequence). The CDR3 contains 14 residues. This chain's CDR3 is CASSRTGANSPLHF. CDR3 coding DNA: TGTGCCAGCAGCCGGACAGGGGCTAATTCACCCCTCCACTTT.

V usage is TRBV12-3 or TRBV12-4 and J usage is TRBJ1-1, with D unresolved. The CDR3 is 13 residues long. V lost 10 bases, J lost 4 bases, and 16 bases lay in between. The CDR3 region is CATFAPSGTEAFF. DNA of the CDR3: TGTGCCACCTTCGCCCCGTCGGGCACTGAAGCTTTCTTT.

V and J are TRBV9 and TRBJ2-7; TRBD2 aligns across 11 bases. The CDR3 extends over 15 amino acids. Per germline, CDR1 SGDLS and CDR2 YYNGEE. V shed 5 bases, J shed 5 bases, and the junction held 9 bases outside the gene matches. This chain's CDR3 is CASSPSGTSGNEQYF. CDR3 nucleotide sequence: TGTGCCAGCAGTCCATCCGGGACTAGCGGTAACGAGCAGTACTTC.

As DNA, the CDR3 is TGCGCCAGCAGCCTAAGTCCAGGGGGGGGGAATTCACCCCTCCACTTT. Protein: CASSLSPGGGNSPLHF. This chain joins TRBV5-1 and TRBJ1-6; 7 bases map to TRBD1. Germline-derived CDR1 and CDR2 are SGHRS and YFSETQ. J gave up 7 bases and V 4 bases, and 11 bases lay outside the gene matches. The CDR3 contains 16 residues.

V usage is TRBV25-1 and J usage is TRBJ2-7, with D unresolved. Germline CDR1 reads MGHDK; CDR2 reads SYGVNS. This CDR3 comprises 11 residues. V lost 3 bases, J lost 4 bases, and 4 bases lay in between. In nucleotides, the CDR3 is TGTGCCAGCAGTGACGGTTACGAGCAGTACTTC. This encodes CASSDGYEQYF.

This clonotype was counted between two and nine times. The chain has TRBV27 and TRBJ1-2, with 7 bases matching TRBD1. CDR1 is MNHEY and CDR2 is SMNVEV in the germline V gene (reference sequence). The junction had 8 bases not matched to a gene; V was cut back by 5 bases and J by 8 bases. The CDR3 length is 13 residues. The CDR3 region has the DNA TGTGCCAGCAGTCCCGGGACAGTCTTCGGCTACACCTTC. Translation: CASSPGTVFGYTF.

This clonotype was seen a handful of times. This sequence joins TRBV7-9 and TRBJ1-2; tentatively, D is TRBD1 (5 bases). The germline CDR1 and CDR2 sequences are SEHNR and FQNEAQ (reference sequence). The CDR3 totals 14 residues. Deletions cut 4 bases from V and 6 bases from J, with 15 bases between. The CDR3 spells CASSSFGTADGYTF. The CDR3 DNA follows: TGTGCCAGCAGCTCCTTCGGGACCGCCGATGGCTACACCTTC.

The rearrangement links TRBV19 to TRBJ2-1; D gene uncertain. This CDR3 is built from 15 residues. The germline CDR1 and CDR2 sequences are LNHDA and SQIVND (reference sequence). The V end lost 3 bases, the J end lost 6 bases, and 15 bases lay between the germline ends. CDR3: CASSIEASGGNEQFF. In DNA form, the CDR3 reads TGTGCCAGTAGTATTGAGGCTAGTGGTGGCAATGAGCAGTTCTTC.

For the CDR3, the DNA is TGTGCCAGCAGTTACTCGCGGGGAACTGAAGCTTTCTTT. As protein: CASSYSRGTEAFF. The chain is built from TRBV6-5 and TRBJ1-1, with D unresolved. The CDR3 is made up of 13 amino acids. Trimming took 0 bases from V and 5 from J, leaving 7 bases between them. Germline CDR1 reads MNHEY; CDR2 reads SVGAGI.

This clonotype was seen ten or more times. The chain is built from TRBV27 and TRBJ1-1, with a possible D match to TRBD1 (6 bases). V lost 2 bases and J lost 4, with 11 bases in between. The germline V gene encodes CDR1 MNHEY and CDR2 SMNVEV (reference sequence). The CDR3 has 14 amino acids. Here the CDR3 reads CASSLLGAGTEAFF. The CDR3 region has the DNA TGTGCCAGCAGTTTACTGGGGGCGGGCACTGAAGCTTTCTTT.

The chain couples TRBV7-9 to TRBJ1-5, with unresolved D. This CDR3 has 14 amino acids. V lost 5 bases to trimming and J lost 5 bases, with 13 bases between them. Looked up from germline, CDR1 is SEHNR and CDR2 is FQNEAQ (reference sequence). For the CDR3, the DNA is TGTGCCAGCAGCCCCCTAGGCCCAGATCAGCCCCAGCATTTT. Its translation: CASSPLGPDQPQHF. The whole variable domain, remainder taken from reference TRBV7-9 and TRBJ1-5, is DTGVSQNPRHKITKRGQNVTFRCDPISEHNRLYWYRQTLGQGPEFLTYFQNEAQLEKSRLLSDRFSAERPKGSFSTLEIQRTEQGDSAMYLCASSPLGPDQPQHFGDGTRLSIL.

There are a few counts of this clonotype. This sequence joins TRBV2 and TRBJ1-1; no clear D gene. The CDR3 covers 13 residues. Trimming shortened V by 6 bases and J by 0 bases, and 8 bases separated the two germline ends. The V gene's germline CDR1 is SNHLY and CDR2 FYNNEI. CDR3 in amino acids: CASRFGVNTEAFF. The CDR3 DNA reads as TGTGCCAGCAGATTCGGAGTGAACACTGAAGCTTTCTTT.

The table lists this clonotype with a few counts. This sequence joins TRBV25-1 and TRBJ2-3; 9 nucleotides agree with TRBD1. Trimming removed 8 bases from V and 14 bases from J; junction bases left unmatched: 5. Looked up from germline, CDR1 is MGHDK and CDR2 is SYGVNS. The CDR3 sequence is 10 residues long. CDR3 region: CASRGQGRYF. The CDR3 DNA sequence: TGTGCCAGCCGTGGACAGGGGAGGTATTTT.

The V gene is TRBV13, the J gene TRBJ2-7; D gene uncertain. The CDR3 covers 13 residues. Germline CDR1 reads PRHDT; CDR2 reads FYEKMQ (reference sequence). V was trimmed by 3 bases and J by 3 bases, leaving 9 bases between them. The CDR3 here is CASSFGTYYEQYF. The DNA for the CDR3 is TGTGCCAGCAGCTTTGGCACTTACTACGAGCAGTACTTC.

This clonotype was seen a few times. V is TRBV19 and J is TRBJ1-5; no reliable D call. CDR1 is LNHDA and CDR2 is SQIVND in the germline V gene (reference sequence). The V and J ends lost 7 bases and 5 bases respectively, with 12 bases between them. The CDR3 loop spans 13 amino acids. The CDR3 loop is CASNPDLHQPQHF. In DNA form, the CDR3 reads TGTGCCAGTAATCCGGATCTCCATCAGCCCCAGCATTTT.